These 25 T cell receptor beta chains originate from one sample sequenced in a study of cytomegalovirus exposure and HLA in healthy donors. Use of 60 Vbeta and 13 Jbeta primers characterized the PCR. Clones were read by immunoSEQ multiplex PCR, and TCRdb kept only the in-frame ones, dropping some. Seen here are about 150,000 clones, around 75% observed once, and the top ten hold roughly 2.9%. Specimen: PBMCs. The receptors derive from a woman aged 30 to 39 in good health and CMV-seronegative.

V gene TRBV2 combines with J gene TRBJ1-5, with D tentatively TRBD1 (6 bases). V gave up 7 bases and J gave up 7 bases, with 14 bases separating them. The germline CDR1 and CDR2 sequences are SNHLY and FYNNEI. The CDR3 covers 13 residues. CDR3 sequence (DNA): TGTGCCAGCAAAGGGACATTCAGCCAGCCCCAGCATTTT. This codes for CASKGTFSQPQHF.

J is TRBJ1-3 and V is TRBV7-2; no reliable D call. Trimming left V 5 bases short and J 5 bases short, with 16 bases between. Per the germline V gene, CDR1 is SGHTA and CDR2 is FQGNSA. This CDR3 comprises 15 residues. The CDR3 DNA follows: TGTGCCAGCAGCCCTAGTCCGGCAGCACGAAACACCATATATTTT. Its protein is CASSPSPAARNTIYF.

The V call is TRBV2, the J call TRBJ2-5; TRBD1 might be the D (6 bases). The germline V gene encodes CDR1 SNHLY and CDR2 FYNNEI. The CDR3 extends over 15 amino acids. V shed 4 bases and J shed 4 bases, with 16 bases lying between them. The CDR3 DNA sequence: TGTGCCAGCAGTGGCTCCGGGATCAGGGGAGAGACCCAGTACTTC. This codes for CASSGSGIRGETQYF.

The rearrangement joins TRBV4-1 to TRBJ1-4, with TRBD1 as a possible D gene (5 bases). V shed 1 base and J shed 8 bases, with 14 bases lying between them. Germline V gives CDR1 MGHRA, CDR2 YSYEKL. The CDR3 consists of 15 residues. CDR3 in DNA: TGCGCCAGCAGCCAAGCGGCCAGGGTAGGCGAAAAACTGTTTTTT. Translating it yields CASSQAARVGEKLFF.

The CDR3 DNA is TGTGCCAGTAGTTTGGAGAGTTGGGACAGGGATGGAACTAACTATGGCTACACCTTC. Protein: CASSLESWDRDGTNYGYTF. The rearrangement uses TRBV19 and TRBJ1-2; 9 bases align to TRBD1. Germline V gene lookup returns CDR1 LNHDA and CDR2 SQIVND (reference sequence). After removal of 5 bases from V and 0 bases from J, the junction contained 16 bases not matched to a gene. The CDR3 has 19 amino acids. Variable domain in full (rest from reference TRBV19 and TRBJ1-2): DGGITQSPKYLFRKEGQNVTLSCEQNLNHDAMYWYRQDPGQGLRLIYYSQIVNDFQKGDIAEGYSVSREKKESFPLTVTSAQKNPTAFYLCASSLESWDRDGTNYGYTFGSGTRLTVV.

This rearrangement joins TRBV19 to TRBJ2-7; TRBD2 matches 12 bases. Germline CDR1 is LNHDA and CDR2 is SQIVND (reference sequence). The CDR3 consists of 14 residues. The ends lost 4 bases at V and 3 bases at J; junction bases unmatched: 1. DNA for the CDR3: TGTGCCAGTAGTAGGACTAGCGGGGACTACGAGCAGTACTTC. Translated, it gives CASSRTSGDYEQYF.

The rearrangement links TRBV4-1 to TRBJ1-3, with D tentatively TRBD1 (5 bases). V dropped 3 bases and J dropped 0 bases, with 18 bases sitting between them. The CDR3 contains 18 residues. Germline V gene sequence: CDR1 MGHRA, CDR2 YSYEKL. The CDR3 sequence: CASSHHPGRVFSGNTIYF. CDR3 DNA: TGCGCCAGCAGCCACCACCCGGGCAGGGTCTTCTCTGGAAACACCATATATTTT.

This chain links TRBV10-3 with TRBJ1-1; 8 bases match TRBD1. Per the germline V gene, CDR1 is ENHRY and CDR2 is SYGVKD. The CDR3 sequence is 14 residues long. V shed 10 bases and J 3 bases; nucleotides not matched to a gene: 10. The CDR3 protein is CASSGGPRDTEAFF. The CDR3 DNA follows: TGTGCCAGTTCAGGGGGCCCGCGGGACACTGAAGCTTTCTTT.

This chain joins TRBV19 and TRBJ1-2; D gene uncertain. CDR3 length: 15 amino acids. Germline values: CDR1 LNHDA, CDR2 SQIVND (reference sequence). Trimming removed 2 bases from V and 4 bases from J, with 14 bases in between. CDR3 nucleotide sequence: TGTGCCAGTAGTATACCCGGAGCAGATATCTATGGCTACACCTTC. Translating gives CASSIPGADIYGYTF.

The chain joins TRBV7-9 to TRBJ2-2; D gene ambiguous. The CDR3 loop spans 17 amino acids. The V end was cut by 2 bases, the J end by 2 bases, with 15 bases between. Germline CDR1 and CDR2: SEHNR and FQNEAQ (reference sequence). The CDR3 nucleotides read TGTGCCAGCAGCTTAAGGCGGCAGCTAATTAACACCGGGGAGCTGTTTTTT. Translated: CASSLRRQLINTGELFF.

This chain links TRBV10-1 with TRBJ2-1; 12 positions agree with TRBD2. Germline CDR1 reads WNHNN; CDR2 reads SYGVQD (reference sequence). The CDR3 sequence is 16 residues long. V lost 4 bases to trimming and J lost 6 bases; unmatched junction nucleotides: 7. CDR3 nucleotide sequence: TGCGCCAGCAGTGGCCCTAGCGGGAGGGCGGGCAATGAGCAGTTCTTC. This encodes CASSGPSGRAGNEQFF.

This chain uses TRBV9 with TRBJ2-2; TRBD1 agrees at 8 bases. Germline V gene lookup returns CDR1 SGDLS and CDR2 YYNGEE. The CDR3 covers 17 residues. J was trimmed by 5 bases and V by 0 bases; bases with no gene match: 9. The CDR3, as DNA: TGTGCCAGCAGCGTAGCCCGGACAGGGCTTTATACCGGGGAGCTGTTTTTT. It encodes CASSVARTGLYTGELFF. Looking up the rest from reference TRBV9 and TRBJ2-2 gives the full variable domain: DSGVTQTPKHLITATGQRVTLRCSPRSGDLSVYWYQQSLDQGLQFLIQYYNGEERAKGNILERFSAQQFPDLHSELNLSSLELGDSALYFCASSVARTGLYTGELFFGEGSRLTVL.

The CDR3 reads CAWSERLYQETQYF. For the CDR3, the DNA is TGTGCCTGGAGCGAGAGACTGTACCAAGAGACCCAGTACTTC. The rearrangement links TRBV30 to TRBJ2-5; D is uncertain. The CDR3 consists of 14 residues. Germline CDR1 and CDR2: GTSNPN and SVGIG (reference sequence). V dropped 3 bases and J dropped 0 bases, with 11 bases sitting between them.

This clone was seen a handful of times. V and J are TRBV2 and TRBJ1-2; 10 bases are shared with TRBD1. Germline V gene data show CDR1 as SNHLY and CDR2 as FYNNEI. The CDR3 length is 16 residues. Losses at the gene ends were 7 bases for V and 1 base for J; bases not matched to a gene: 9. The CDR3 reads CASMGVDRGLNYGYTF. The DNA for the CDR3 is TGTGCCAGCATGGGGGTAGACAGGGGGCTTAACTATGGCTACACCTTC.

The V and J genes are TRBV6-6 and TRBJ1-5; possibly TRBD1 for D (6 bases). The V gene's germline CDR1 is MNHNY and CDR2 SVGAGI (reference sequence). Trimming pared 5 bases from V and 3 bases from J, leaving 11 bases between. CDR3 length: 14 residues. The CDR3 nucleotides read TGTGCCAGCAGTCCTGACAGGCCCAATCAGCCCCAGCATTTT. Protein: CASSPDRPNQPQHF.

This chain joins TRBV19 and TRBJ1-5; TRBD1 agrees at 10 bases. V trimming: 7 bases; J trimming: 0 bases; junction bases outside the gene matches: 3. CDR3 length equals 15 residues. CDR1 and CDR2 (germline): LNHDA, SQIVND (reference sequence). The CDR3 loop is CASMGQGNSNQPQHF. DNA for the CDR3: TGTGCCAGTATGGGACAGGGGAATAGCAATCAGCCCCAGCATTTT.

Details on this clone: The junction does not match germline at one end; this may be a read error. V usage is TRBV7-9 and J usage is TRBJ2-7, with TRBD2 identical over 10 bases. Germline CDR1 is SEHNR and CDR2 is FQNEAQ (reference sequence). The CDR3 sequence is 15 residues long. CDR3 loop: CAGSPPAGGPGEQYF. CDR3 nucleotides: TGTGCCGGCAGCCCGCCAGCGGGAGGGCCGGGTGAGCAGTACTTC.

V usage is TRBV21-1 and J usage is TRBJ2-7; the D call TRBD1 from the table was never checked on the DNA. TRBV21-1 is a documented pseudogene. This CDR3 is 15 amino acids long. Here the CDR3 DNA reads TGTGCCAGCAGCAAAGCCCCGGGACAGAACTACGAGCAGTACTTC. Amino acids: CASSKAPGQNYEQYF.

V usage is TRBV10-2 and J usage is TRBJ1-1, with no clear D. V lost 3 bases and J lost 1, with 6 bases in between. CDR1 is WSHSY and CDR2 is SAAADI in the germline V gene. The CDR3 covers 13 residues. This chain's CDR3 is CASSEQRNTEAFF. The CDR3 coding sequence is TGCGCCAGCAGTGAACAGAGGAACACTGAAGCTTTCTTT.

V gene TRBV7-2 combines with J gene TRBJ2-5; TRBD2 matches 9 bases. After removal of 4 bases from V and 7 bases from J, the junction contained 4 bases not matched to a gene. CDR1 SGHTA and CDR2 FQGNSA come from the germline V gene. The CDR3 is 13 residues long. CDR3 in amino acids: CASSSTAGGTQYF. CDR3 nucleotide sequence: TGTGCCAGCAGCTCGACAGCGGGGGGGACCCAGTACTTC.

The chain couples TRBV27 to TRBJ2-7; unclear D gene. Looked up from germline, CDR1 is MNHEY and CDR2 is SMNVEV (reference sequence). Trimming cost V 2 bases and J 3 bases, with 8 bases left between them. The length of the CDR3 is 13 residues. CDR3 sequence reads: CASSLGLFYEQYF. The DNA for the CDR3 is TGTGCCAGCAGTTTAGGCCTGTTCTACGAGCAGTACTTC.

V usage is TRBV5-6 and J usage is TRBJ2-5, with D possibly matching TRBD2 (5 bases). Germline V gives CDR1 SGHDT, CDR2 YYEEEE. V lost 1 base and J lost 4, with 11 bases in between. The CDR3 extends over 14 amino acids. In nucleotides, the CDR3 is TGTGCCAGCAGCTTGCCTAGCCCCCCAGAGACCCAGTACTTC. Residues: CASSLPSPPETQYF. The full variable domain, rest sourced from reference TRBV5-6 and TRBJ2-5, is DAGVTQSPTHLIKTRGQQVTLRCSPKSGHDTVSWYQQALGQGPQFIFQYYEEEERQRGNFPDRFSGHQFPNYSSELNVNALLLGDSALYLCASSLPSPPETQYFGPGTRLLVL.

This clone appeared a few times. The J gene is TRBJ2-2, the V gene TRBV6-5; tentatively, D is TRBD2 (5 bases). This CDR3 has 15 amino acids. Trimming pared 2 bases from V and 3 bases from J, leaving 10 bases between. In germline, CDR1 is MNHEY, CDR2 SVGAGI. CDR3 coding DNA: TGTGCCAGCAGTTACGGGCAGAGGGACACCGGGGAGCTGTTTTTT. Encoded protein: CASSYGQRDTGELFF.

The chain recombines TRBV27 with TRBJ1-5, with TRBD1 as a possible D gene (6 bases). The CDR3 has 14 amino acids. Trimming took off 2 bases at V and 6 bases at J, with 11 bases between the two ends. Germline V gene sequence: CDR1 MNHEY, CDR2 SMNVEV (reference sequence). In nucleotides, the CDR3 is TGTGCCAGCAGTTTAGGGGGGGCGGGTCAGCCCCAGCATTTT. Its protein is CASSLGGAGQPQHF.

The rearrangement links TRBV6-1 to TRBJ1-4; D is unresolved. CDR1 and CDR2 (germline): MNHNS, SASEGT. The V and J ends lost 7 bases and 7 bases respectively, with 16 bases between them. This CDR3 region has 14 residues. The CDR3 bases are TGTGCCAGCACCGCGGGGAGGGTCGGTGAAAAACTGTTTTTT. It encodes CASTAGRVGEKLFF.